A selection of T cell receptor beta chains follows, all from one sample in a study of CD8+ T cells in alopecia areata. The repertoire was sequenced with immunoSEQ multiplex PCR; TCRdb's copy has only in-frame clones and lacks some. The sample has 150,000 to 200,000 clones; 40% to 65% are singletons. The material was CD8+ T cells sorted from blood, obtained around week 53, from a patient treated with tofacitinib. The receptors shown here come from a human donor with alopecia areata. The CDR3 runs from the conserved cysteine through the conserved F or W. The D gene is left open where the match is weak. A clone size is listed for some rows: how often the clone was seen (once, few, many), or a class if it is expanded.

d_gene,j_gene,v_gene,abundance,CDR3aa,CDR3nt
NA,TRBJ2-1,TRBV21-1,few,CASSSPGGTVSYNEQFF,TGTGCCAGCAGCTCCCCGGGGGGCACGGTGTCCTACAATGAGCAGTTCTTC
NA,TRBJ2-5,TRBV7-3,once,CASSPLGGPYQETQYF,TGTGCCAGCAGCCCCCTGGGGGGGCCGTACCAAGAGACCCAGTACTTC
NA,TRBJ2-6,TRBV18,NA,CASSPGSGANVLTF,TGTGCCAGCTCACCCGGCTCTGGGGCCAACGTCCTGACTTTC
NA,TRBJ1-2,TRBV27,NA,CASSPGGSNYGYTF,TGTGCCAGCAGTCCGGGGGGCTCTAACTATGGCTACACCTTC
NA,TRBJ1-2,TRBV30,NA,CAWTRGGTSYGYTF,TGTGCCTGGACCCGAGGGGGGACATCCTATGGCTACACCTTC
NA,TRBJ2-2,TRBV30,NA,CAWRLYTGELFF,TGTGCCTGGAGGTTATACACCGGGGAGCTGTTTTTT
TRBD1,TRBJ1-3,TRBV12-5,many,CASGPGQAADTIYF,TGTGCTAGTGGTCCCGGACAGGCTGCTGACACCATATATTTT
NA,TRBJ2-2,TRBV5-1,few,CASSLGQNTGELFF,TGCGCCAGCAGCTTGGGGCAGAACACCGGGGAGCTGTTTTTT
NA,TRBJ2-5,TRBV13,few,CASSLERGVETQYF,TGTGCCAGCAGCTTAGAACGCGGGGTGGAGACCCAGTACTTC
NA,TRBJ2-6,TRBV7-9,NA,CASSLDGWANVLTF,TGTGCCAGCAGCTTAGACGGCTGGGCCAACGTCCTGACTTTC
TRBD1,TRBJ2-1,TRBV30,few,CAWRAGQGVFGVSYNEQFF,TGTGCCTGGAGGGCGGGACAGGGGGTTTTTGGGGTCTCCTACAATGAGCAGTTCTTC
NA,TRBJ1-1,TRBV5-4,many,CASSLMEGITEAFF,TGTGCCAGCAGCTTGATGGAGGGAATCACTGAAGCTTTCTTT
NA,TRBJ2-5,TRBV29-1,NA,CSVERQTQYF,TGCAGCGTTGAAAGACAGACCCAGTACTTC
NA,TRBJ1-1,TRBV7-9,many,CASSLGSLTAVAFF,TGTGCCAGCAGCTTAGGGTCCCTCACGGCGGTTGCTTTCTTT